Presented here are 8 T cell receptor beta chains from one specimen sequenced in a study of shared clonotypes between healthy human individuals. Measured with immunoSEQ multiplex PCR; TCRdb has only the in-frame clones, and not every one. The sample consists of about 560,000 clones, around 78% of them appearing once. The source material was PBMCs. These receptors all come from a woman between 35 and 50 years old in good health. Some clones in this sample may be carry-over from other donors' samples.

This clone was counted once. This chain links TRBV27 with TRBJ2-7; D is uncertain. V shed 4 bases and J shed 7 bases, with 11 bases lying between them. This CDR3 region has 12 residues. Per germline, CDR1 MNHEY and CDR2 SMNVEV (reference sequence). The CDR3 here is CASSSPREEQYF. CDR3 DNA sequence: TGTGCCAGCAGTTCTCCTCGAGAAGAGCAGTACTTC.

Here the CDR3 reads CASSARGEFSTDTQYF. The CDR3 coding sequence is TGTGCCAGCAGCGCACGAGGGGAGTTTAGCACAGATACGCAGTATTTT. V gene TRBV9 combines with J gene TRBJ2-3; TRBD1 or TRBD2 may be the D gene (5 bases each). The CDR3 sequence is 16 residues long. Trimming removed 3 bases at V and 0 bases at J, with 14 bases between. Germline V gives CDR1 SGDLS, CDR2 YYNGEE.

With respect to this clone: The sample contains more than one DNA sequence encoding this CDR3. The chain recombines TRBV30 with TRBJ2-3; unclear D gene. Between the trimmed V and J ends, which lost 2 bases and 6 bases, there was a span of 27 bases. Germline V gene data show CDR1 as GTSNPN and CDR2 as SVGIG (reference sequence). This CDR3 spans 18 amino acids. In DNA, the CDR3 is TGTGCCTGGAGTCCTTTCCTCGGTAGGGCGGACCTCGGGGATACGCAGTATTTT. Residues: CAWSPFLGRADLGDTQYF.

The CDR3 coding sequence is TGTGCCAGCAGCCAAGGTTTTGGAGGGGAAGATACGCAGTATTTT. It translates to CASSQGFGGEDTQYF. The V call is TRBV4-2, the J call TRBJ2-3, with D tentatively TRBD2 (6 bases). The germline V gene has CDR1 LGHNA and CDR2 YNFKEQ. There are 15 residues in the CDR3. V gave up 1 base and J gave up 5 bases, with 13 bases separating them.

V is TRBV18 and J is TRBJ1-3, with D possibly being TRBD1 (5 bases). The germline V gene has CDR1 KGHSH and CDR2 LQKENI. This CDR3 comprises 15 residues. V shed 3 bases and J shed 5 bases, with 14 bases lying between them. CDR3 nucleotides: TGTGCCAGCTCACCCACACAGGACACTAGAAACACCATATATTTT. It specifies CASSPTQDTRNTIYF.

This clone was counted many times. Other DNA sequences in this sample translate to the same CDR3. The chain links TRBV7-9 to TRBJ2-5; maybe TRBD2 (5 bases). In germline, CDR1 is SEHNR, CDR2 FQNEAQ (reference sequence). The CDR3 is made up of 13 amino acids. V lost 7 bases to trimming and J lost 3 bases, with 12 bases between them. The CDR3 DNA is TGTGCCAGCAACCAGGCCGGGGAAGAGACCCAGTACTTC. Translating gives CASNQAGEETQYF. Together with reference TRBV7-9 and TRBJ2-5, the CDR3 gives the full variable domain: DTGVSQNPRHKITKRGQNVTFRCDPISEHNRLYWYRQTLGQGPEFLTYFQNEAQLEKSRLLSDRFSAERPKGSFSTLEIQRTEQGDSAMYLCASNQAGEETQYFGPGTRLLVL.

The chain couples TRBV30 to TRBJ2-2; D is uncertain. Trimming left V 2 bases short and J 6 bases short, with 13 bases between. This CDR3 has 14 residues. Per the germline V gene, CDR1 is GTSNPN and CDR2 is SVGIG (reference sequence). DNA of the CDR3: TGTGCCTGGAGTTTCGGCGGCCGGGCCGGGGAGCTGTTTTTT. Translated: CAWSFGGRAGELFF.

This sequence joins TRBV7-9 and TRBJ2-1; the match to TRBD1 covers 8 bases. Looked up from germline, CDR1 is SEHNR and CDR2 is FQNEAQ (reference sequence). V shed 5 bases, J shed 0 bases, and the junction held 3 bases outside the gene matches. The CDR3 spans 15 residues. CDR3 bases: TGTGCCAGCAGCGCTACAGGGGGCTCCTACAATGAGCAGTTCTTC. Amino acids: CASSATGGSYNEQFF.